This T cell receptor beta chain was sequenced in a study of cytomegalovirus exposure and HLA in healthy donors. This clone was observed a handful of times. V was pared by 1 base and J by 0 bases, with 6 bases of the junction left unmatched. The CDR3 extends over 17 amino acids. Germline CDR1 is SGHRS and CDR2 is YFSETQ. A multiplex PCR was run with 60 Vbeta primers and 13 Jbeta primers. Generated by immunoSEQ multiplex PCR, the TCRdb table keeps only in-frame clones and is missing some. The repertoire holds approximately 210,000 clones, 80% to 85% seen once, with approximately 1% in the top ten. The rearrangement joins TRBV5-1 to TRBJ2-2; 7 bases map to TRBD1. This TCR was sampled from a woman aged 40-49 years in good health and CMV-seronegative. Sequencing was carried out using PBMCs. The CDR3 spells CASSLLSDRANTGELFF. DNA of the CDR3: TGCGCCAGCAGCTTGCTATCAGACAGGGCGAACACCGGGGAGCTGTTTTTT.